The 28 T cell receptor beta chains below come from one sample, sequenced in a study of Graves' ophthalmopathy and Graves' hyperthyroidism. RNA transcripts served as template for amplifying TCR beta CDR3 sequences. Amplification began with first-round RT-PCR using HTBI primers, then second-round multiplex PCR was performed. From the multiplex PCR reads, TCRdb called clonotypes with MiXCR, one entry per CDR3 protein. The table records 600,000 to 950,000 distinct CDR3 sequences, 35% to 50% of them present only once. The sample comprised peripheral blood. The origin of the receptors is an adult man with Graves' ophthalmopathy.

As DNA, the CDR3 is TGCGCCAGCAGAGCTGGACAGGGGGTCCCGATCTACGAGCAGTACTTC. It specifies CASRAGQGVPIYEQYF. The chain has TRBV10-2 and TRBJ2-7; 10 bases line up with TRBD1. With V trimmed by 6 bases and J by 3 bases, 11 bases remained unmatched. The CDR3 sequence is 16 residues long. Looked up from germline, CDR1 is WSHSY and CDR2 is SAAADI.

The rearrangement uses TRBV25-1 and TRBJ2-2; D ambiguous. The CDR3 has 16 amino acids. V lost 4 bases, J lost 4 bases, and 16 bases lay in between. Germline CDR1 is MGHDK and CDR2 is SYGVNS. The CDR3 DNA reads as TGTGCCAGCAGTGCTAGTGGTCCCTGGGGCACCGGGGAGCTGTTTTTT. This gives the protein CASSASGPWGTGELFF.

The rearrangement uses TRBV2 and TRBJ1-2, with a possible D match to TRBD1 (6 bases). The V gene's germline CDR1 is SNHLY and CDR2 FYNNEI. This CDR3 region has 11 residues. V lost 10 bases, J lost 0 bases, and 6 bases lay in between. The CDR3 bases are TGTGCCAACAGGGCTAACTATGGCTACACCTTC. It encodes CANRANYGYTF.

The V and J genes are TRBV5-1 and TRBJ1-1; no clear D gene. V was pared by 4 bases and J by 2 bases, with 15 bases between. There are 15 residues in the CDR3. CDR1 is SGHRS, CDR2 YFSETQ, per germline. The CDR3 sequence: CASSQEVGINTEAFF. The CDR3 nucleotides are TGCGCCAGCAGCCAAGAGGTAGGGATTAACACTGAAGCTTTCTTT. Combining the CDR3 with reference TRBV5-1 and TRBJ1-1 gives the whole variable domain KAGVTQTPRYLIKTRGQQVTLSCSPISGHRSVSWYQQTPGQGLQFLFEYFSETQRNKGNFPGRFSGRQFSNSRSEMNVSTLELGDSALYLCASSQEVGINTEAFFGQGTRLTVV.

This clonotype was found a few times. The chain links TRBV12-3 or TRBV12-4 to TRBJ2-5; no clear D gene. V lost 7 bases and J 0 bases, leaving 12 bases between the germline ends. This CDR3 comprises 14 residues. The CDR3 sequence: CASTKDGYQETQYF. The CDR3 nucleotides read TGTGCCAGCACCAAGGATGGTTACCAAGAGACCCAGTACTTC.

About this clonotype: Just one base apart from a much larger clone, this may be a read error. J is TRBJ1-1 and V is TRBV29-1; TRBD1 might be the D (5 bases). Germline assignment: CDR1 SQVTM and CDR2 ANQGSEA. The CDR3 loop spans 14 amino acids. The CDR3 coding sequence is TGCAGCGTTGAGACAGTAAAAGGGGTTACTGAAGCTCTCTTT. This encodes CSVETVKGVTEALF.

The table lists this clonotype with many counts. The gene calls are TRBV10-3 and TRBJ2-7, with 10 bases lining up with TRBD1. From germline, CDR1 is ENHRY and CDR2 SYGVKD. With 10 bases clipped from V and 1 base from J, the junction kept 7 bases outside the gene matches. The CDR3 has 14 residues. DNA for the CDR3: TGTGCCACAAGTCCGGGACAGGGGTCCTACGAGCAGTACTTC. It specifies CATSPGQGSYEQYF.

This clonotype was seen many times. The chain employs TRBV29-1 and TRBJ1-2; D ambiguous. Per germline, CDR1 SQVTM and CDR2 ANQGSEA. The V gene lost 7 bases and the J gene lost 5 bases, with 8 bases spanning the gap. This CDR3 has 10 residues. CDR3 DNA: TGCAGCGCAGACACTTATGGCTACACCTTC. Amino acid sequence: CSADTYGYTF.

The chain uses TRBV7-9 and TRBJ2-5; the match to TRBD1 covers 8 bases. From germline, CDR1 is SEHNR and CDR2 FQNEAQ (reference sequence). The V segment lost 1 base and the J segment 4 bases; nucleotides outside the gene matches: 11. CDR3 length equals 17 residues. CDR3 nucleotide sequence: TGTGCCAGCAGCTTAGTCGCTTCGGACAGGGTAGGAGAGACCCAGTACTTC. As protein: CASSLVASDRVGETQYF.

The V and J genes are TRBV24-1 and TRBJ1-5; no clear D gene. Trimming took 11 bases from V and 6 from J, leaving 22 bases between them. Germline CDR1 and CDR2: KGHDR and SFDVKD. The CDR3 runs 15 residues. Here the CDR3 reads CASSPPPGSPQPQHF. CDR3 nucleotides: TGTGCCAGCTCACCACCCCCGGGGTCCCCTCAGCCCCAGCATTTT.

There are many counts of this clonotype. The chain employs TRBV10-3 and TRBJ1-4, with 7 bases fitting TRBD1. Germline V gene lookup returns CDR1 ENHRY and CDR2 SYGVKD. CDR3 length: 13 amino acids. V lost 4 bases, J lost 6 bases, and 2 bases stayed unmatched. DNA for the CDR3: TGTGCCATCAGTGGGCAGGGGGATGAAAAACTGTTTTTT. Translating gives CAISGQGDEKLFF.

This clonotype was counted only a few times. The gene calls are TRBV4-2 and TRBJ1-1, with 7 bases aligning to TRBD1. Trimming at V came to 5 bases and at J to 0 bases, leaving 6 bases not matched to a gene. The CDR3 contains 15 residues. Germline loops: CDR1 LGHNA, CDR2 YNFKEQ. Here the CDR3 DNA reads TGTGCCAGCAGCTCACGACAGGGCCTGAACACTGAAGCTTTCTTT. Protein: CASSSRQGLNTEAFF.

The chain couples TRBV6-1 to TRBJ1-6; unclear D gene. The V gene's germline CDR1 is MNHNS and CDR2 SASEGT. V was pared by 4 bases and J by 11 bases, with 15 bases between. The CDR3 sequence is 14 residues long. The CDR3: CASSATAPSTPLHF. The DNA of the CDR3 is TGTGCCAGCAGTGCGACCGCTCCAAGTACACCCCTCCACTTT.

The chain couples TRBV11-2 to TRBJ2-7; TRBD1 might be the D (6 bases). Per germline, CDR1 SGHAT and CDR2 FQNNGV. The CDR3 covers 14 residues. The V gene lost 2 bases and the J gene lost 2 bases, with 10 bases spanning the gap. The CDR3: CASSLWGRTYEQYF. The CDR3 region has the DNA TGTGCCAGCAGCTTATGGGGGCGAACCTACGAGCAGTACTTC. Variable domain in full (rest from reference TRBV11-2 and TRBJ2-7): EAGVAQSPRYKIIEKRQSVAFWCNPISGHATLYWYQQILGQGPKLLIQFQNNGVVDDSQLPKDRFSAERLKGVDSTLKIQPAKLEDSAVYLCASSLWGRTYEQYFGPGTRLTVT.

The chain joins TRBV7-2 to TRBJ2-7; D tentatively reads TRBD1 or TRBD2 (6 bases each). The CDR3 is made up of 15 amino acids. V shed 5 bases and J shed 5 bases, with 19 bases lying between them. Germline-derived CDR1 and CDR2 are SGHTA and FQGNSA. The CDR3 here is CASSQDSGRGNEQYF. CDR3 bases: TGTGCCAGCAGCCAAGATAGCGGCAGGGGTAACGAGCAGTACTTC.

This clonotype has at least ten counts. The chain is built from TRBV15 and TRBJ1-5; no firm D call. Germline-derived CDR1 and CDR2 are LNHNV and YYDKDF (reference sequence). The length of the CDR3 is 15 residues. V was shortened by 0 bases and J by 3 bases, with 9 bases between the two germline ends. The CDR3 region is CATSREGQFNQPQHF. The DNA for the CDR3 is TGTGCCACCAGCAGAGAAGGGCAGTTCAATCAGCCCCAGCATTTT.

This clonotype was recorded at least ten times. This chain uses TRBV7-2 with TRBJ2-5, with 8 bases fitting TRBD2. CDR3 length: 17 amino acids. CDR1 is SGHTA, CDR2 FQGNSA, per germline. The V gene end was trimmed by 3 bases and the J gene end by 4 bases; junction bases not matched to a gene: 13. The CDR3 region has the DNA TGTGCCAGCAGCTTCCTTCCTAGCGGGCTGGGAACAGAGACCCAGTACTTC. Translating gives CASSFLPSGLGTETQYF.

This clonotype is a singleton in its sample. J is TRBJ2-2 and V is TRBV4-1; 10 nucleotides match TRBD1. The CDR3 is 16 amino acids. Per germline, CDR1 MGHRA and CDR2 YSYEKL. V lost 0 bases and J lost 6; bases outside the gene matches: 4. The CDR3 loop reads CASSQDGQGVAGELFF. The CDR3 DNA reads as TGCGCCAGCAGCCAAGACGGACAGGGGGTTGCCGGGGAGCTGTTTTTT.

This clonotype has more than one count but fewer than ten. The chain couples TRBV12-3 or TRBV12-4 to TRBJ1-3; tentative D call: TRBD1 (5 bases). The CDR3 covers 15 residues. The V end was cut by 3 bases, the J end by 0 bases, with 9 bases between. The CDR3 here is CASSFGGGSGNTIYF. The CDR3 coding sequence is TGTGCCAGCAGTTTCGGCGGGGGCTCTGGAAACACCATATATTTT.

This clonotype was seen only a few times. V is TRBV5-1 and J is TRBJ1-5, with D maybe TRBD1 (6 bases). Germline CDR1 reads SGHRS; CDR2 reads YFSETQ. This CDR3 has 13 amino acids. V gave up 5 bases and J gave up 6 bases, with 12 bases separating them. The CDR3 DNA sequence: TGCGCCAGCAGTCGGGGGGCAGGTCAGCCCCAGCATTTT. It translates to CASSRGAGQPQHF. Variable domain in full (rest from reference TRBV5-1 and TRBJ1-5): KAGVTQTPRYLIKTRGQQVTLSCSPISGHRSVSWYQQTPGQGLQFLFEYFSETQRNKGNFPGRFSGRQFSNSRSEMNVSTLELGDSALYLCASSRGAGQPQHFGDGTRLSIL.

The CDR3: CASSVAAGSGAFF. DNA for the CDR3: TGTGCCAGCAGCGTTGCGGCGGGGTCTGGAGCTTTCTTT. The J gene is TRBJ1-1, the V gene TRBV7-8; no reliable D call. CDR1 and CDR2 (germline): SGHVS, FQNEAQ. V lost 5 bases, J lost 10 bases, and 17 bases lay in between. The CDR3 runs to 13 residues.

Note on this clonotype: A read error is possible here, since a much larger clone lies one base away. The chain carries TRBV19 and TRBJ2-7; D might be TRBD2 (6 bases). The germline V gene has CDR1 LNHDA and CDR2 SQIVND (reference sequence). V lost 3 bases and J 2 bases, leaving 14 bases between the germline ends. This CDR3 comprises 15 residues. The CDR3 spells CASSIGGTETYEQYF. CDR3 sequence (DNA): TGTGCCAGTAGTATCGGGGGTACAGAGACCTACGAGCAGTACTTC.

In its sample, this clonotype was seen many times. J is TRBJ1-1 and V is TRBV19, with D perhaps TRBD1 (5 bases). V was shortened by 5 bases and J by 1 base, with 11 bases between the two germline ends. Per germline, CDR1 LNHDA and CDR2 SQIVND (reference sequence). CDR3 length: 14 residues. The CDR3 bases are TGTGCCAGTAGTCCTCGAAGGGGGAACACTGAAGCTTTCTTT. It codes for CASSPRRGNTEAFF. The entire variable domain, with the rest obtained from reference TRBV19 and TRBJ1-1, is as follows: DGGITQSPKYLFRKEGQNVTLSCEQNLNHDAMYWYRQDPGQGLRLIYYSQIVNDFQKGDIAEGYSVSREKKESFPLTVTSAQKNPTAFYLCASSPRRGNTEAFFGQGTRLTVV.

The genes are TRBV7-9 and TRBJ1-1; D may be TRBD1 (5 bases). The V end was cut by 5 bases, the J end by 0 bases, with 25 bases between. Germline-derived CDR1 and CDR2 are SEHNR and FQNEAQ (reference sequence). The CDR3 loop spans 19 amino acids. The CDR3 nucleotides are TGTGCCAGCAGCGGCAAGTTTATCCAGGGACTGGGGATGAACACTGAAGCTTTCTTT. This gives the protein CASSGKFIQGLGMNTEAFF.

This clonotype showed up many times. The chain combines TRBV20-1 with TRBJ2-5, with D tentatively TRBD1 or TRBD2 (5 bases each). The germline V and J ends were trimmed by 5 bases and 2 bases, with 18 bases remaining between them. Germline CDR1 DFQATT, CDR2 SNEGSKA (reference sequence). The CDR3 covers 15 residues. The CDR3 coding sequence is TGCAGTGCTCCCGATCGGGGCACTAGTCAAGAGACCCAGTACTTC. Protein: CSAPDRGTSQETQYF.

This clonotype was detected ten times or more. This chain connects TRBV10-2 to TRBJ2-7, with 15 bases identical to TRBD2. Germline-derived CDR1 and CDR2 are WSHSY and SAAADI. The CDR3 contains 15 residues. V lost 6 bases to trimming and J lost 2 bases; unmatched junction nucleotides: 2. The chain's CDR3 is CASRGTSGRPYEQYF. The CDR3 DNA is TGCGCCAGCAGGGGGACTAGCGGGAGGCCCTACGAGCAGTACTTC.

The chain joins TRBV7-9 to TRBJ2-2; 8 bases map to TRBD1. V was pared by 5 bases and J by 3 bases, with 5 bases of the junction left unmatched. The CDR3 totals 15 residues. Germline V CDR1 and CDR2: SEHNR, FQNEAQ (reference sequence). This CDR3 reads CASSAYRGYTGELFF. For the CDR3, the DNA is TGTGCCAGCAGCGCCTACAGGGGGTACACCGGGGAGCTGTTTTTT.

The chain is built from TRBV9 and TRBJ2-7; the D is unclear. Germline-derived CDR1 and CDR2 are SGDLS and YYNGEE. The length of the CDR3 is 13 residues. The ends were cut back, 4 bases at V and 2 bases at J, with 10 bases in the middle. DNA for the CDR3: TGTGCCAGCAGCCCCTACGGCGCCTACGAGCAGTACTTC. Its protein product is CASSPYGAYEQYF.